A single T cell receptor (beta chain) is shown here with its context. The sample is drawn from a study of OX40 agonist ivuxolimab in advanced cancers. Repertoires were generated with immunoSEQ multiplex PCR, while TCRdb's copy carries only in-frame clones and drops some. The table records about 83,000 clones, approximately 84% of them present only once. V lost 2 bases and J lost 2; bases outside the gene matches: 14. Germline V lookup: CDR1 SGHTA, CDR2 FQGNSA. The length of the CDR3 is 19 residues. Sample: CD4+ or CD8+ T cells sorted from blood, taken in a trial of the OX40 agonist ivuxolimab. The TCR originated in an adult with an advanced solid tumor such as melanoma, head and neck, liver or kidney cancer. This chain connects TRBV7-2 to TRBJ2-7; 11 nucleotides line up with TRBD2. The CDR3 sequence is CASSLRLAGIYSFTYEQYF. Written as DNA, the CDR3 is TGTGCCAGCAGCTTACGACTAGCGGGGATTTATTCGTTTACCTACGAGCAGTACTTC.